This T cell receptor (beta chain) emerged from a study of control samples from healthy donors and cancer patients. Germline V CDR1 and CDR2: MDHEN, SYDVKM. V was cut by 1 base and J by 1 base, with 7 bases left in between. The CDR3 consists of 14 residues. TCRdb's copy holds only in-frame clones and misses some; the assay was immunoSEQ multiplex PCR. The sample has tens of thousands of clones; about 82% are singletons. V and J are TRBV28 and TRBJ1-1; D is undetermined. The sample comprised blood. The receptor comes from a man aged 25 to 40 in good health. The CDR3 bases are TGTGCCAGCAGTTTATCCAGAGGGAACACTGAAGCTTTCTTT. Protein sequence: CASSLSRGNTEAFF.